This TCR beta chain was captured by sequencing in a study of shared clonotypes between healthy human individuals. Clones were sequenced by immunoSEQ multiplex PCR, and TCRdb holds only the in-frame ones, with some missing. In the table there are around 1.1 million clones, approximately 77% of which are singletons. V lost 5 bases to trimming and J lost 7 bases, with 20 bases between them. The CDR3 sequence is 16 residues long. Germline V lookup: CDR1 SGHTA, CDR2 FQGTGA. Source material: memory CD4+ T cells from PBMCs. Subset of the sample: CD45RA-negative fraction. J is TRBJ1-4 and V is TRBV7-3; no definite D call. The sequence was obtained from a man aged 18-30 years in good health. Some clones in this sample may be carry-over from other donors' samples. CDR3 loop: CASSKRAFPEGEKLFF. CDR3 DNA sequence: TGTGCCAGCAGCAAGAGGGCCTTCCCGGAGGGTGAAAAACTGTTTTTT.